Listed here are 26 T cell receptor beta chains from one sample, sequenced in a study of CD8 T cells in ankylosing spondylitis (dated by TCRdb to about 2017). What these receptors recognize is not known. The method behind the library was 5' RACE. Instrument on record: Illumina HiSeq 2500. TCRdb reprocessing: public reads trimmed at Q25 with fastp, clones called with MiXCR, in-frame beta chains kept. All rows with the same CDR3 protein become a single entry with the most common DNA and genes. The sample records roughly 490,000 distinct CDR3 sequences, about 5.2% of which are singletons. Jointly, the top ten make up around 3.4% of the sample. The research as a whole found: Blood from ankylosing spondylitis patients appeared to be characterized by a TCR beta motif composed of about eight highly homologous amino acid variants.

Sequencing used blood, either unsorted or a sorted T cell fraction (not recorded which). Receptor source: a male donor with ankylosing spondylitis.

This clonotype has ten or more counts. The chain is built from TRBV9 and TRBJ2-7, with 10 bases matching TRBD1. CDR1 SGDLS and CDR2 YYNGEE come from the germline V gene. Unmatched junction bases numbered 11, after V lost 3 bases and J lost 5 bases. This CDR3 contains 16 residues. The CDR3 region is CASSANRDRGLDEQYF. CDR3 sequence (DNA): TGTGCCAGCAGCGCAAACCGAGACAGGGGGCTGGACGAGCAGTACTTC.

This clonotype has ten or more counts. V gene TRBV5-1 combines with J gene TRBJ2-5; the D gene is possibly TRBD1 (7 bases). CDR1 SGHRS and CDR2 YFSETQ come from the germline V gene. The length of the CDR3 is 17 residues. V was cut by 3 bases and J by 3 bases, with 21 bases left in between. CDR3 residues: CASSWEAADREEETQYF. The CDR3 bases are TGCGCCAGCAGCTGGGAAGCCGCCGACAGGGAGGAAGAGACCCAGTACTTC.

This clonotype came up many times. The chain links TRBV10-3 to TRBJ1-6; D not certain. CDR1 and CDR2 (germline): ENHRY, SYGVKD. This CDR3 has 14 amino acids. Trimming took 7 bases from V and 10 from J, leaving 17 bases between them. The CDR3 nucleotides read TGTGCCATCACCGCTGAAGTTGGTGGGTCACCCCTCCACTTT. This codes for CAITAEVGGSPLHF.

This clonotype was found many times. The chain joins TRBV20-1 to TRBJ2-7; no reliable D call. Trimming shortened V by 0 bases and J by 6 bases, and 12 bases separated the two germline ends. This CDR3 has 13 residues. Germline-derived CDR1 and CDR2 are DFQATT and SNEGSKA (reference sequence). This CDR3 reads CSARDNRFLEQYF. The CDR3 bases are TGCAGTGCTAGAGATAACCGATTTCTCGAGCAGTACTTC.

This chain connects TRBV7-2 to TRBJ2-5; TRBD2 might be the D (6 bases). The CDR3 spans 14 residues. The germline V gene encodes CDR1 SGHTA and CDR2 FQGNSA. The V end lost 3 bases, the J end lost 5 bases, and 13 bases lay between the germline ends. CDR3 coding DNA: TGTGCCAGCAGCTTGCCGGGAGTATGGGAGACCCAGTACTTC. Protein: CASSLPGVWETQYF.

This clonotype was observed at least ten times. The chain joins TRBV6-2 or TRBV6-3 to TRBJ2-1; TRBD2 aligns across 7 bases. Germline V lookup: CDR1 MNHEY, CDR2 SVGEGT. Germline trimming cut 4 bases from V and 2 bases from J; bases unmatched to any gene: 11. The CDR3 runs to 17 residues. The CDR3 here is CASSSITAREPYNEQFF. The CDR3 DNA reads TGTGCCAGCAGTTCCATTACAGCGCGGGAGCCCTACAATGAGCAGTTCTTC.

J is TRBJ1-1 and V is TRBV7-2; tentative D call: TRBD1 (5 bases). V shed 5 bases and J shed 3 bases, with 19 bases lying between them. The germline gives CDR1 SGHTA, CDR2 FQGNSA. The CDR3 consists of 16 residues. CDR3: CASSPRGSLRYTEAFF. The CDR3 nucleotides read TGTGCCAGCAGCCCGAGGGGTTCACTGAGGTACACTGAAGCTTTCTTT.

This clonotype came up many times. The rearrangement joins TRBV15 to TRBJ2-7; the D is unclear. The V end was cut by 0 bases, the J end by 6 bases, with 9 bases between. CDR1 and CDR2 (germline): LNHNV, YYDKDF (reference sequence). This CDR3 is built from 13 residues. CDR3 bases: TGTGCCACCAGCAGAGATTTAGGGATCGAGCAGTACTTC. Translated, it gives CATSRDLGIEQYF.

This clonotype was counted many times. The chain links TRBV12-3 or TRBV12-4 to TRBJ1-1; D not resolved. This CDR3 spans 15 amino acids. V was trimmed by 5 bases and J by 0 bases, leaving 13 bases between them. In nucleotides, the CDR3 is TGTGCCAGCAGTAGAGACATCCTCATGAACACTGAAGCTTTCTTT. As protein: CASSRDILMNTEAFF.

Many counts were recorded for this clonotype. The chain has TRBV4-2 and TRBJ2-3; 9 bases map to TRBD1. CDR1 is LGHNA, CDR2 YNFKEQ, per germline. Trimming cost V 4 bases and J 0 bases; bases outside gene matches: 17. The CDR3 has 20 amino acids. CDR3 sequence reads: CASSRTISGQGRISTDTQYF. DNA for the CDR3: TGTGCCAGCAGCCGGACGATTTCGGGACAGGGAAGAATCAGCACAGATACGCAGTATTTT.

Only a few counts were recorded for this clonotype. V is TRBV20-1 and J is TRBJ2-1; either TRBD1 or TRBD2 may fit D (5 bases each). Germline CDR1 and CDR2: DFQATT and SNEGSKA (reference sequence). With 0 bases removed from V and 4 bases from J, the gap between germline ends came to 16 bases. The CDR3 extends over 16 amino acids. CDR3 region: CSARDPEGNHYNEQFF. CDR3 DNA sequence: TGCAGTGCTAGAGACCCAGAGGGGAACCATTACAATGAGCAGTTCTTC.

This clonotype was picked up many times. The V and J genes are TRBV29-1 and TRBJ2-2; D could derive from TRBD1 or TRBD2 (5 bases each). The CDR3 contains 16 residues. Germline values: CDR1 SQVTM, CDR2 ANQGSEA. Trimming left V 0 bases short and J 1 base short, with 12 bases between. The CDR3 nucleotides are TGCAGCGTTGAAGAACGGGGCAGGGTGAACACCGGGGAGCTGTTTTTT. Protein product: CSVEERGRVNTGELFF.

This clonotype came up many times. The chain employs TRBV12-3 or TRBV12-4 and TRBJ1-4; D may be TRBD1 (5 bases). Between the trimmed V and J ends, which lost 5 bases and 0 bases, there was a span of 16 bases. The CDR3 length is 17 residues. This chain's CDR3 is CASSTGTDLATNEKLFF. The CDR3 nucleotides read TGTGCCAGCAGTACCGGGACTGACCTTGCAACTAATGAAAAACTGTTTTTT.

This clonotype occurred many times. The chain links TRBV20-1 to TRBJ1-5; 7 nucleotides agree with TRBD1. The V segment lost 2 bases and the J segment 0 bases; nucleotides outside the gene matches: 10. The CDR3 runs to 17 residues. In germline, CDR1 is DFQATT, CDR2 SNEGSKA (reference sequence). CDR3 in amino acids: CSARLGDRRYSNQPQHF. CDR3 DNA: TGCAGTGCTAGACTAGGGGACAGACGATATAGCAATCAGCCCCAGCATTTT.

CDR3 bases: TGTGCCAGCAGTTTGTTAGGGTGGGCTAACTATGGCTACACCTTC. Translated: CASSLLGWANYGYTF. The rearrangement links TRBV28 to TRBJ1-2, with D unclear. Germline V lookup: CDR1 MDHEN, CDR2 SYDVKM. CDR3 length equals 15 residues. Trimming removed 3 bases from V and 0 bases from J, with 11 bases in between.

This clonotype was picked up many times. The CDR3 here is CASSESNNGIAFF. CDR3 in DNA: TGTGCCAGCAGTGAATCAAATAACGGGATTGCATTCTTC. The chain has TRBV25-1 and TRBJ2-1, with a weak D call TRBD2 (5 bases). The germline V and J ends were trimmed by 1 base and 16 bases, with 17 bases remaining between them. The germline gives CDR1 MGHDK, CDR2 SYGVNS. CDR3 size: 13 residues.

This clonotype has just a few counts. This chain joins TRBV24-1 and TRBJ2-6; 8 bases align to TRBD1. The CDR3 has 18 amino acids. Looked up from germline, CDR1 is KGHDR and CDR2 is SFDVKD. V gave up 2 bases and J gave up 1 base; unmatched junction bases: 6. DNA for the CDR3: TGTGCCACCAGTGATTCAAAACGACAGGGGTCTGGGGCCAACGTCCTGACTTTC. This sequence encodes CATSDSKRQGSGANVLTF.

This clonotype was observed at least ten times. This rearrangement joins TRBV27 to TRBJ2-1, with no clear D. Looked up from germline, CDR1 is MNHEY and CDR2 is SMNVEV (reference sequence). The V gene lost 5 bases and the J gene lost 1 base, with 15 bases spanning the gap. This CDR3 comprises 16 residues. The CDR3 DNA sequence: TGTGCCAGCAGTCCCGGAGTAGCTCGGTCCTACAATGAGCAGTTCTTC. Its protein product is CASSPGVARSYNEQFF.

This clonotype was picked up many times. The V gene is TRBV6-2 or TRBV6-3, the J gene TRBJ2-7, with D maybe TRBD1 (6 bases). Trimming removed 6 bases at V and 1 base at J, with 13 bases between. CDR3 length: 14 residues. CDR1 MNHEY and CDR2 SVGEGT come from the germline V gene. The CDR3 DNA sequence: TGTGCCAGCAGCCCTAAGGACAGATCCTACGAGCAGTACTTC. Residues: CASSPKDRSYEQYF.

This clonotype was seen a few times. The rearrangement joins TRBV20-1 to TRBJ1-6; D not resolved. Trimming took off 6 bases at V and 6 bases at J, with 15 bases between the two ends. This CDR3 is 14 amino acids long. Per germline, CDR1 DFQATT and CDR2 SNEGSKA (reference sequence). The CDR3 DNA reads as TGCAGTGCGCACCGACCGGCCGGTAATTCACCCCTCCACTTT. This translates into CSAHRPAGNSPLHF.

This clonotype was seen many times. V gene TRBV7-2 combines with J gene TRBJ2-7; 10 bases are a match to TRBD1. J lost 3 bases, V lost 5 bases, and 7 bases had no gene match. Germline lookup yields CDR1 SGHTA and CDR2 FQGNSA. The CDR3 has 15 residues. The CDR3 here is CASSPDRGRIYEQYF. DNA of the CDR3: TGTGCCAGCAGCCCAGACAGGGGGCGAATCTACGAGCAGTACTTC.

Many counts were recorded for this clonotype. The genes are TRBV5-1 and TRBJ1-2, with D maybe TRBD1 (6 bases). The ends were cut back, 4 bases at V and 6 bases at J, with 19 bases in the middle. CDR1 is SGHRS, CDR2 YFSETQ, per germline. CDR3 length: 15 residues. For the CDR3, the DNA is TGCGCCAGCAGCGGAACAGGGATAGAATTGGATGGCTACACCTTC. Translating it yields CASSGTGIELDGYTF.

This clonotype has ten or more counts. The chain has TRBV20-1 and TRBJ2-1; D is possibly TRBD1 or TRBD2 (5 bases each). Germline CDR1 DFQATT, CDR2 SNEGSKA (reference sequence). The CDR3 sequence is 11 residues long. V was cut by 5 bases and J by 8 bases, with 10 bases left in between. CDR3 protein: CSAGGWDEQFF. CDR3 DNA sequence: TGCAGTGCTGGGGGTTGGGATGAGCAGTTCTTC.

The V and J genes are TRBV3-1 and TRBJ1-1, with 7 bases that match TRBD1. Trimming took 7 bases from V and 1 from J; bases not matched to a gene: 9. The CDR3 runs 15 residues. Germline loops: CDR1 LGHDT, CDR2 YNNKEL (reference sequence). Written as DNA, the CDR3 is TGTGCCAGCACCGTCCTCACAGGGGCGAACACTGAAGCTTTCTTT. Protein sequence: CASTVLTGANTEAFF.

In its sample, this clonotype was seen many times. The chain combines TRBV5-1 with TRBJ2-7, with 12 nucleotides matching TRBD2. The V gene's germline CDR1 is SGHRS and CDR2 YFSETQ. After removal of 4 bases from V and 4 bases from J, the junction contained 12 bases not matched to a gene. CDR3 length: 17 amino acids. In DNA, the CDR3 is TGCGCCAGCAGCCTGGGGACGACTAGCGGGAGAGGGTACGAGCAGTACTTC. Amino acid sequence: CASSLGTTSGRGYEQYF.

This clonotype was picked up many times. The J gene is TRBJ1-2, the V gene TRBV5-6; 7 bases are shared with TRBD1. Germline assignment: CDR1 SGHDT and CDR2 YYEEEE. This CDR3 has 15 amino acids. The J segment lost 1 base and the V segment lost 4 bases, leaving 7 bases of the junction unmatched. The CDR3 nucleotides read TGTGCCAGCAGCCCAGAGGGACAGAGTAACTATGGCTACACCTTC. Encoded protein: CASSPEGQSNYGYTF. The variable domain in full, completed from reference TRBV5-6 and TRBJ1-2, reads DAGVTQSPTHLIKTRGQQVTLRCSPKSGHDTVSWYQQALGQGPQFIFQYYEEEERQRGNFPDRFSGHQFPNYSSELNVNALLLGDSALYLCASSPEGQSNYGYTFGSGTRLTVV.